The TCR beta chain under discussion was sequenced for a study of cytomegalovirus exposure and HLA in healthy donors. Germline CDR1 SGHTA, CDR2 FQGTGA. This CDR3 comprises 17 residues. The trim removed 3 bases at V and 3 bases at J, leaving 3 bases unmatched. General observations from the study: According to an earlier analysis, most TCR beta V segments yielded productive rearrangements about 87% or about 30% of the time. Later analysis identified a missense DCLRE1C variant that was linked to TCR beta V- and J-gene trimming. Associated with cytomegalovirus, according to the listing, were 150 to 200 TCR beta chains.

The PCR had 60 Vbeta and 13 Jbeta primers. Measured with immunoSEQ multiplex PCR; TCRdb has only the in-frame clones, and not every one. The sample carries roughly 140,000 clones, about four fifths recorded once. Nominally healthy donors were sampled, though unrecorded immune exposures were likely. As for this clone: Its antigen remains unidentified.

What was sequenced was PBMCs. The V and J genes are TRBV7-3 and TRBJ2-1; 15 positions agree with TRBD2. The receptor was isolated from a man aged 35 to 55 in good health and CMV-seropositive. Written as DNA, the CDR3 is TGTGCCAGCAGCTTGGGACTAGCGGGAGGTATCTACAATGAGCAGTTCTTC. Protein product: CASSLGLAGGIYNEQFF.